The present entry profiles one T cell receptor beta chain with its context. Germline V gene sequence: CDR1 SQVTM, CDR2 ANQGSEA. CDR3 length: 15 residues. Trimming cost V 1 base and J 2 bases; bases outside gene matches: 7. The time point was: pre-sensitization, week 0. As to treatment: therapeutic diphenylcyclopropenone sensitization with weekly scalp DPC. The data derive from a study of human T cells and chemical hapten exposure. Study-wide context: 2% DPC applied to a 2 cm by 2 cm arm area sensitized donors.

TCRdb reprocessed the RACE reads via MiXCR and lists one record per CDR3 protein. The data show under 200,000 distinct CDR3 sequences, more than 25% seen once. The material was whole blood, obtained in connection with sensitization to the hapten diphenylcyclopropenone (DPC). This TCR was recovered from a woman aged 25-40 years with alopecia areata. Some clones in this sample may be carry-over from other donors' samples. This chain uses TRBV29-1 with TRBJ2-7; 8 bases are a match to TRBD1. This CDR3 reads CSVEGTGRSPYEQYF. In nucleotides, the CDR3 is TGCAGCGTTGAAGGGACAGGGCGATCCCCCTACGAGCAGTACTTC.